A single sample is the source of the 5 T cell receptor beta chains below, sequenced in a study of preoperative IRX-2 immunotherapy in early breast cancer. Indicated treatment: preoperative locoregional IRX-2 cytokine immunotherapy. Profiling relied on immunoSEQ multiplex PCR, and the TCRdb table lists in-frame clones only, not all of them. The sample includes roughly 62,000 clones, approximately 94% of them seen just once. Sampling was carried out from a patient treated with IRX-2 immunotherapy. The receptors originated from a human donor with breast cancer.

The chain joins TRBV4-1 to TRBJ2-7; D might be TRBD1 (6 bases). The CDR3 runs to 13 residues. In germline, CDR1 is MGHRA, CDR2 YSYEKL. V was trimmed by 4 bases and J by 3 bases, leaving 10 bases between them. In DNA form, the CDR3 reads TGCGCCAGCAGCCCCCCGGGACACTACGAGCAGTACTTC. Translated: CASSPPGHYEQYF.

The rearrangement links TRBV11-2 to TRBJ2-7, with D perhaps being TRBD1 or TRBD2 (5 bases each). CDR1 is SGHAT, CDR2 FQNNGV, per germline. This CDR3 contains 20 residues. V was clipped by 0 bases and J by 3 bases, with 27 bases between them. The CDR3 sequence is CASSLDGVGLRGWGNYEQYF. The CDR3 nucleotides read TGTGCCAGCAGCTTAGACGGCGTGGGTCTGAGGGGATGGGGGAACTACGAGCAGTACTTC.

The chain has TRBV6-6 and TRBJ1-1; 7 bases are shared with TRBD1. The CDR3 consists of 15 residues. Losses at the gene ends were 7 bases for V and 4 bases for J; bases not matched to a gene: 12. Germline V gene data show CDR1 as MNHNY and CDR2 as SVGAGI (reference sequence). The CDR3 is CASTRQGAGVTEAFF. CDR3 DNA sequence: TGTGCCAGCACCCGACAGGGCGCGGGTGTCACTGAAGCTTTCTTT.

The chain employs TRBV28 and TRBJ1-1; TRBD1 might be the D (5 bases). The CDR3 consists of 15 residues. Trimming stripped 7 bases from V and 5 bases from J, with 20 bases between. CDR1 and CDR2 (germline): MDHEN, SYDVKM. The CDR3 region is CASIHRFGPGTEAFF. The CDR3 DNA follows: TGTGCCAGCATCCACAGGTTCGGGCCGGGTACTGAAGCTTTCTTT.

V gene TRBV10-1 combines with J gene TRBJ2-1; D uncertain. Trimming removed 1 base from V and 7 bases from J, with 8 bases in between. The germline CDR1 and CDR2 sequences are WNHNN and SYGVQD (reference sequence). CDR3 length equals 13 residues. CDR3 sequence: CASSEWKRNEQFF. The CDR3 region has the DNA TGCGCCAGCAGTGAGTGGAAGAGAAATGAGCAGTTCTTC.